This passage covers 14 T cell receptor beta chains from one sample sequenced in a study of T cell responses to AZD1222 COVID-19 vaccine. Assay: immunoSEQ multiplex PCR; the TCRdb copy retains only in-frame clones and omits some. The table records some 120,000 clones, around 86% of them present only once. This sample comprised peripheral blood, obtained on day 0 of AZD1222 vaccination. Receptors were obtained from an adult in good health.

This sequence joins TRBV5-1 and TRBJ1-4, with D hard to call. This CDR3 region has 14 residues. From germline, CDR1 is SGHRS and CDR2 YFSETQ. V shed 0 bases and J shed 0 bases, with 3 bases lying between them. CDR3 sequence reads: CASSLGTTNEKLFF. The CDR3 DNA reads TGCGCCAGCAGCTTGGGGACAACTAATGAAAAACTGTTTTTT.

The genes are TRBV12-3 or TRBV12-4 and TRBJ1-4; 8 bases fit TRBD1. V trimming: 8 bases; J trimming: 11 bases; junction bases outside the gene matches: 7. The CDR3 loop spans 12 amino acids. The CDR3 bases are TGTGCCAGCGGGTCAGGGGGCATTAAACTGTTTTTT. This translates into CASGSGGIKLFF.

The chain uses TRBV18 and TRBJ2-1; 11 positions agree with TRBD1. Losses at the gene ends were 4 bases for V and 6 bases for J; bases not matched to a gene: 5. Germline V gives CDR1 KGHSH, CDR2 LQKENI. The CDR3 has 15 amino acids. The DNA for the CDR3 is TGTGCCAGCTCACTCGGACAGGGGGCGGGCAATGAGCAGTTCTTC. Amino acid sequence: CASSLGQGAGNEQFF.

The V gene is TRBV5-8, the J gene TRBJ1-6; perhaps TRBD1 as D (6 bases). This CDR3 region has 12 residues. Germline V gene lookup returns CDR1 SGHTS and CDR2 YDEGEE. V was trimmed by 4 bases and J by 14 bases, leaving 13 bases between them. The CDR3 DNA follows: TGTGCCAGCAGCCAGGGGCCATTTTCCCTCCACTTT. Translating gives CASSQGPFSLHF.

This chain connects TRBV7-2 to TRBJ2-1; maybe TRBD2 (5 bases). The CDR3 is 15 amino acids. Germline assignment: CDR1 SGHTA and CDR2 FQGNSA. Trimming took off 5 bases at V and 0 bases at J, with 11 bases between the two ends. The CDR3 DNA reads TGTGCCAGCAGCCCCGTCGGGGACTCCTACAATGAGCAGTTCTTC. As protein: CASSPVGDSYNEQFF.

This clone was seen once. This chain links TRBV18 with TRBJ1-1, with D hard to call. The CDR3 totals 15 residues. Trimming removed 1 base from V and 1 base from J, with 10 bases in between. The V gene's germline CDR1 is KGHSH and CDR2 LQKENI. The DNA of the CDR3 is TGTGCCAGCTCACCACGGTTTTCTGGGAACACTGAAGCTTTCTTT. Translating it yields CASSPRFSGNTEAFF.

This rearrangement joins TRBV18 to TRBJ1-2, with D unresolved. CDR1 KGHSH and CDR2 LQKENI come from the germline V gene. V lost 2 bases and J lost 2, with 9 bases in between. There are 14 residues in the CDR3. The CDR3 coding sequence is TGTGCCAGCTCACCAGGGTTGTCAAACTATGGCTACACCTTC. It codes for CASSPGLSNYGYTF.

V is TRBV9 and J is TRBJ2-3; a weak D match, TRBD2 (6 bases). Per the germline V gene, CDR1 is SGDLS and CDR2 is YYNGEE. Trimming left V 3 bases short and J 10 bases short, with 18 bases between. There are 14 residues in the CDR3. The CDR3 region has the DNA TGTGCCAGCAGCGCCCCCGGGGAGGCTGGGTCGCAGTATTTT. This codes for CASSAPGEAGSQYF.

The V gene is TRBV12-3 or TRBV12-4, the J gene TRBJ1-4; tentative D call: TRBD1 (5 bases). V was pared by 8 bases and J by 11 bases, with 15 bases between. CDR3 size: 12 residues. The CDR3 region is CASGRGEGKLFF. CDR3 DNA: TGTGCCAGCGGCCGGGGAGAGGGGAAACTGTTTTTT.

This clone was detected a few times. The chain joins TRBV6-6 to TRBJ2-7; D possibly corresponds to TRBD1 (6 bases). V lost 3 bases and J lost 4, with 16 bases in between. This CDR3 region has 15 residues. Per germline, CDR1 MNHNY and CDR2 SVGAGI (reference sequence). The CDR3 sequence is CASSYSGTPLYEQYF. The CDR3 coding sequence is TGTGCCAGCAGTTATTCAGGGACACCGCTTTACGAGCAGTACTTC.

The chain joins TRBV4-2 to TRBJ2-7; TRBD2 matches 7 bases. The CDR3 spans 16 residues. Germline CDR1 reads LGHNA; CDR2 reads YNFKEQ. Germline trimming cut 1 base from V and 1 base from J; bases unmatched to any gene: 7. The CDR3 here is CASSQVEASGSYEQYF. For the CDR3, the DNA is TGTGCCAGCAGCCAAGTTGAGGCTAGCGGTTCCTACGAGCAGTACTTC.

The J gene is TRBJ2-2, the V gene TRBV5-6; unclear D gene. Trimming pared 4 bases from V and 4 bases from J, leaving 17 bases between. The CDR3 totals 16 residues. Germline assignment: CDR1 SGHDT and CDR2 YYEEEE. The CDR3 nucleotides are TGTGCCAGCAGCCAATGGACGGTGGTGGGCACCGGGGAGCTGTTTTTT. Translated, it gives CASSQWTVVGTGELFF.

The rearrangement links TRBV19 to TRBJ1-2, with D unclear. Germline loops: CDR1 LNHDA, CDR2 SQIVND (reference sequence). The CDR3 is 14 residues long. V lost 4 bases, J lost 0 bases, and 9 bases lay in between. CDR3 DNA sequence: TGTGCCAGTAGTACAGCCGCAGCTAACTATGGCTACACCTTC. Its translation: CASSTAAANYGYTF. The whole variable domain, remainder taken from reference TRBV19 and TRBJ1-2, is DGGITQSPKYLFRKEGQNVTLSCEQNLNHDAMYWYRQDPGQGLRLIYYSQIVNDFQKGDIAEGYSVSREKKESFPLTVTSAQKNPTAFYLCASSTAAANYGYTFGSGTRLTVV.

The J gene is TRBJ2-5, the V gene TRBV21-1; whether TRBD2, the table's D call, matches the DNA was not checked. TRBV21-1 represents a pseudogene. CDR3 length equals 16 residues. This CDR3 is CASSKAIAGGSETQYF. The CDR3, as DNA: TGTGCCAGCAGCAAAGCAATAGCGGGGGGGTCGGAGACCCAGTACTTC.